This T cell receptor beta chain emerged from a study of CD8 T cells in ankylosing spondylitis. Findings and limits, study-wide: According to the report, clones linked to the disease were significantly enriched in matched synovial fluid samples taken from ankylosing spondylitis patients. Reports of some motif variants in reactive arthritis synovial fluid and blood predate this one. A TCR beta motif of several highly homologous variants seemed to mark ankylosing spondylitis blood.

It was by quantitative 5'-RACE with molecular barcodes that TCR beta libraries were made. TCRdb used MiXCR to reprocess the 5' RACE reads, holding one entry per CDR3 protein. The table shows about 200,000 distinct CDR3 sequences, with roughly 13% occurring only once. About this clonotype: Its antigen is currently unknown.

The ends were cut back, 5 bases at V and 5 bases at J, with 16 bases in the middle. Germline V gene sequence: CDR1 SGHDN, CDR2 FVKESK. The CDR3 sequence is 14 residues long. The TCR originated in a male donor with ankylosing spondylitis or in good health (not recorded which). Sequences were obtained from blood, either unsorted or a sorted T cell fraction (not recorded which). The V and J genes are TRBV14 and TRBJ2-7; tentative D call: TRBD1 (6 bases). In DNA, the CDR3 is TGTGCCAGCAGCGTATCTGGACAGAAAGACGAGCAGTACTTC. This gives the protein CASSVSGQKDEQYF.